The clone carrying this T cell receptor beta chain showed up just once. V lost 4 bases to trimming and J lost 5 bases, with 11 bases between them. Germline V lookup: CDR1 SGHTA, CDR2 FQGNSA. CDR3 length: 13 residues. Generated by immunoSEQ multiplex PCR, the TCRdb table keeps only in-frame clones and is missing some. The sample includes about 76,000 clones, approximately 86% of them seen just once. These data originate in a study of blood T cell repertoires in COVID-19. For the study at large: From T cells, B-cell-depleted T cells, or PBMCs came the material, which was cDNA or gDNA.

The chain has TRBV7-2 and TRBJ1-2; maybe TRBD1 (6 bases). Sequenced sample: peripheral blood. The sequence was obtained from a human donor in a cohort sampled during active COVID-19. The CDR3, as DNA: TGTGCCAGCAGCTCACAGGGCCTATATGGCTACACCTTC. It encodes CASSSQGLYGYTF.